A single T cell receptor (beta chain) is shown here with its context. This clonotype was counted at least ten times. No antigen is known for it. No much larger clone is present one base from it, and per-base qualities are unavailable. The cysteine opens and the phenylalanine closes a CDR3 of 16 amino acids. Solely the CDR3 DNA is kept, with 48 bases framed from the first base. V loses 4 bases at its end and J loses 10 bases; junction bases beyond the gene matches: 10. Reading the germline V gene (reference sequence) gives CDR1 SGHAT and CDR2 FQDESV. Library preparation employed PCR. Sequencing instrument: Illumina HiSeq 2500. Using fastp trimming at Q25 and MiXCR clonotype assembly, TCRdb reanalyzed the public sequencing data and kept in-frame beta chains. Duplicate CDR3 protein sequences are folded into a single record with the most common DNA and genes. Within this sample are about 8,100 distinct CDR3 sequences, with over 10% of them counted one time only. Jointly, the top ten make up about 15% of the sample.

The data belong to a study of CXCR3 chemokines and chemotherapy response in bladder cancer (dated by TCRdb to the early 2020s). Turning to the overall study: The study tested whether activity of the CXCR3 chemokine system within human bladder cancer tumors predicted response to chemotherapy.

Sampling took place from a patient whose treatment included neoadjuvant chemotherapy. This sequence originates from a human donor with bladder cancer that responded to neoadjuvant chemotherapy. The rearrangement joined TRBV11-1 to TRBJ2-3, and 14 junction bases match TRBD2. The CDR3 corresponds to CASSSGLAGAQLAQYF. The sequenced DNA: TGTGCCAGCAGCTCGGGACTAGCGGGGGCCCAGCTTGCGCAGTATTTT.